Included here is one T cell receptor beta chain sequence, with context. The data are from a study of response to subunit inactivated influenza vaccine. CDR1 and CDR2 (germline): DFQATT, SNEGSKA (reference sequence). The CDR3 has 14 residues. Trimming cost V 2 bases and J 0 bases, with 10 bases left between them. TCRdb reprocessed the RT-PCR reads with MiXCR, giving one entry per CDR3 protein. The sample lists about 570,000 distinct CDR3 sequences, around 11% seen once, with approximately 9.9% in the top ten. The data were also submitted as part of a second study, on T cells expressing NK-cell markers. That source adds: A 5'RACE template switching approach incorporating UMIs was used to make TCR beta cDNA. Seven donors tested HCMV-seropositive and one tested seronegative among the eight sequenced. For several experiments, T cell sorting was restricted to the alpha-beta TCR population by means of an anti-gamma-delta TCR antibody.

This TCR came from a man aged 50 or older who received an inactivated influenza vaccine. The sequenced sample was PBMCs from blood, obtained on the day of vaccination. The genes are TRBV20-1 and TRBJ1-1, with D hard to call. CDR3 in DNA: TGCAGTGCTAGACCCCCCTACATGAACACTGAAGCTTTCTTT. As protein: CSARPPYMNTEAFF.